The 10 T cell receptor beta chains reported below all come from one sample, sequenced in a study of blood T cell repertoires in COVID-19. Sequencing used immunoSEQ multiplex PCR; TCRdb keeps in-frame clones, though not all of them. The sample contains hundreds of thousands of clones, around nine tenths of which appear only once. Sequenced: PBMCs or T cells enriched from blood (not recorded which). All receptors derive from a young woman who had been exposed to COVID-19.

The J gene is TRBJ2-3, the V gene TRBV5-4; the D is unclear. The CDR3 extends over 14 amino acids. Germline CDR1 SGHNT, CDR2 YYREEE (reference sequence). V dropped 0 bases and J dropped 2 bases, with 7 bases sitting between them. This chain's CDR3 is CASSLGQYTDTQYF. The CDR3 DNA follows: TGTGCCAGCAGCTTGGGCCAGTACACAGATACGCAGTATTTT.

The chain combines TRBV27 with TRBJ1-1; the D is unclear. The CDR3 covers 14 residues. V lost 2 bases to trimming and J lost 7 bases, with 14 bases between them. CDR1 and CDR2 (germline): MNHEY, SMNVEV (reference sequence). The CDR3 DNA reads as TGTGCCAGCAGTTTACAGGCAGATTCTATTGAAGCTTTCTTT. It specifies CASSLQADSIEAFF.

This chain connects TRBV7-8 to TRBJ2-7, with TRBD1 as a possible D gene (5 bases). With 2 bases removed from V and 9 bases from J, the gap between germline ends came to 23 bases. Germline V gene lookup returns CDR1 SGHVS and CDR2 FQNEAQ. The CDR3 contains 16 residues. CDR3 nucleotide sequence: TGTGCCAGCAGCTTACACCCCTCTGCAGGCCCCACAGGGCAGTACTTC. The encoded protein is CASSLHPSAGPTGQYF.

The rearrangement joins TRBV12-3 or TRBV12-4 to TRBJ1-2, with 7 bases fitting TRBD1. Unmatched junction bases numbered 3, after V lost 5 bases and J lost 3 bases. The CDR3 consists of 13 residues. The CDR3 reads CASSGQADYGYTF. DNA of the CDR3: TGTGCCAGCAGTGGACAGGCCGACTATGGCTACACCTTC.

This clone was seen a handful of times. The V gene is TRBV18, the J gene TRBJ2-7; 8 bases are shared with TRBD1. This CDR3 comprises 15 residues. V was clipped by 4 bases and J by 5 bases; unmatched bases: 10. Germline V lookup: CDR1 KGHSH, CDR2 LQKENI. The CDR3 nucleotides read TGTGCCAGCTCACAGTCCGGGACAGGACAGGACGAGCAGTACTTC. Translating it yields CASSQSGTGQDEQYF.

V gene TRBV29-1 combines with J gene TRBJ2-3; 14 bases agree with TRBD2. Germline CDR1 SQVTM, CDR2 ANQGSEA. V shed 7 bases, J shed 4 bases, and the junction held 7 bases outside the gene matches. The CDR3 loop spans 15 amino acids. CDR3 DNA: TGCAGCGCCGGGGGACTAGCGGGAGAGGCAGATACGCAGTATTTT. Its translation: CSAGGLAGEADTQYF.

J is TRBJ2-1 and V is TRBV6-2 or TRBV6-3, with 7 bases that match TRBD2. The junction had 13 bases not matched to a gene; V was cut back by 3 bases and J by 8 bases. In germline, CDR1 is MNHEY, CDR2 SVGEGT. This CDR3 spans 16 amino acids. CDR3 in DNA: TGTGCCAGCAGTTATAACATTAGACTAGCTTTCCATGAGCAGTTCTTC. Residues: CASSYNIRLAFHEQFF.

V gene TRBV7-2 combines with J gene TRBJ2-1, with 8 bases identical to TRBD2. The V segment lost 2 bases and the J segment 6 bases; nucleotides outside the gene matches: 12. The CDR3 is made up of 17 amino acids. Germline V CDR1 and CDR2: SGHTA, FQGNSA. CDR3 region: CASSLRFGGAEVNEQFF. For the CDR3, the DNA is TGTGCCAGCAGCTTAAGGTTCGGGGGGGCTGAGGTCAATGAGCAGTTCTTC.

V and J are TRBV18 and TRBJ2-1; 7 bases align to TRBD2. With V trimmed by 2 bases and J by 5 bases, 9 bases remained unmatched. Germline CDR1 reads KGHSH; CDR2 reads LQKENI. This CDR3 region has 16 residues. CDR3 bases: TGTGCCAGCTCACCAATCTCTTCGGGAGGACACAATGAGCAGTTCTTC. As protein: CASSPISSGGHNEQFF.

The genes are TRBV25-1 and TRBJ2-7; 8 nucleotides line up with TRBD1. The CDR3 covers 15 residues. Trimming at V came to 3 bases and at J to 3 bases, leaving 7 bases not matched to a gene. The V gene's germline CDR1 is MGHDK and CDR2 SYGVNS. CDR3 region: CASSEAGTGDYEQYF. CDR3 nucleotides: TGTGCCAGCAGTGAGGCGGGGACAGGCGACTACGAGCAGTACTTC.